A selection of T cell receptor beta chains follows, all from one sample in a study of blood T cell repertoires in COVID-19. Produced via immunoSEQ multiplex PCR; TCRdb's table is partial and in-frame only. The table includes tens of thousands of clones, roughly 88% detected once. Sequences were obtained from peripheral blood. All receptors come from a man in his fifties with acute or convalescent COVID-19. CDR3s include the opening cysteine and the closing phenylalanine or tryptophan. The order of the fields is J gene, V gene, D gene, clone size, CDR3 protein, CDR3 DNA. The D gene is left open where the match is weak. Part of the rows lack a size; the others show once, few, many or a class for expanded clones.

J: TRBJ2-1; V: TRBV5-1; D: TRBD2; size: NA; CDR3: CASSLDLSGRPGGEQFF; DNA: TGCGCCAGCAGCCTCGACCTTAGCGGGAGGCCCGGGGGTGAGCAGTTCTTC
J: TRBJ1-2; V: TRBV3-1/TRBV3-2; D: NA; size: NA; CDR3: CASSQVREQGVYGYTF; DNA: TGTGCCAGCAGCCAAGTTAGAGAACAGGGAGTCTATGGCTACACCTTC
J: TRBJ1-2; V: TRBV9; D: NA; size: NA; CDR3: CASSPQGNTNYGYTF; DNA: TGTGCCAGCAGCCCTCAGGGGAATACCAACTATGGCTACACCTTC
J: TRBJ2-4; V: TRBV4-1; D: TRBD1; size: NA; CDR3: CASSQDRTGAIKNIQYF; DNA: TGCGCCAGCAGCCAAGATAGGACAGGGGCGATCAAAAACATTCAGTACTTC
J: TRBJ1-3; V: TRBV19; D: NA; size: NA; CDR3: CATTTQRRVSAGNTIYF; DNA: TGTGCCACCACTACTCAAAGACGGGTTTCTGCTGGAAACACCATATATTTT
J: TRBJ1-1; V: TRBV7-8; D: NA; size: NA; CDR3: CASSLTQGGGRSILNTEAFF; DNA: TGTGCCAGCAGCTTAACCCAAGGCGGGGGACGGTCGATCCTGAACACTGAAGCTTTCTTT
J: TRBJ1-6; V: TRBV6-1; D: TRBD1; size: NA; CDR3: CASKSGTVDSPLHF; DNA: TGTGCCAGCAAGTCCGGGACAGTCGATTCACCCCTCCACTTT
J: TRBJ2-1; V: TRBV12-5; D: TRBD2; size: few; CDR3: CASGLTRLAGANEQFF; DNA: TGTGCTAGTGGTTTGACCCGACTAGCGGGAGCCAATGAGCAGTTCTTC
J: TRBJ1-2; V: TRBV5-8; D: TRBD1; size: NA; CDR3: CASSPTGLDYGYTF; DNA: TGTGCCAGCAGCCCGACAGGGTTAGACTATGGCTACACCTTC
J: TRBJ2-6; V: TRBV11-2; D: NA; size: NA; CDR3: CASSFSSGANVLTF; DNA: TGTGCCAGCAGCTTCTCCTCTGGGGCCAACGTCCTGACTTTC
J: TRBJ2-5; V: TRBV9; D: NA; size: NA; CDR3: CASSFTGETQYF; DNA: TGTGCCAGCAGCTTTACGGGAGAGACCCAGTACTTC
J: TRBJ2-5; V: TRBV2; D: NA; size: NA; CDR3: CASSGRESLETQYF; DNA: TGTGCCAGCAGTGGTAGGGAGTCTTTAGAGACCCAGTACTTC
J: TRBJ1-2; V: TRBV18; D: TRBD1; size: NA; CDR3: CASSPPRGEGAVGYGYTF; DNA: TGTGCCAGCTCACCACCCCGGGGAGAGGGGGCAGTTGGATATGGCTACACCTTC
J: TRBJ1-1; V: TRBV12-5; D: NA; size: NA; CDR3: CASGLGQLNTEAFF; DNA: TGTGCTAGTGGTTTAGGACAGCTGAACACTGAAGCTTTCTTT
J: TRBJ2-3; V: TRBV4-2; D: TRBD1; size: NA; CDR3: CASSQSPGTGADTQYF; DNA: TGTGCCAGCAGCCAATCACCCGGGACAGGGGCAGATACGCAGTATTTT
J: TRBJ2-7; V: TRBV18; D: TRBD2; size: NA; CDR3: CASSPSTSGYSYEQYF; DNA: TGTGCCAGCTCACCATCTACTAGCGGTTACTCCTACGAGCAGTACTTC
J: TRBJ1-1; V: TRBV28; D: NA; size: NA; CDR3: CASSLEVTEAFF; DNA: TGTGCCAGCAGTTTGGAGGTGACTGAAGCTTTCTTT
J: TRBJ2-1; V: TRBV19; D: TRBD2; size: NA; CDR3: CASLRTSDHNEQFF; DNA: TGTGCCAGCCTTCGGACTAGCGACCACAATGAGCAGTTCTTC
J: TRBJ1-3; V: TRBV10-3; D: NA; size: NA; CDR3: CAHLVRGFSGNTIYF; DNA: TGTGCCCATCTGGTAAGGGGCTTCTCTGGAAACACCATATATTTT
J: TRBJ1-2; V: TRBV3-1/TRBV3-2; D: NA; size: NA; CDR3: CASSQARGWGYTF; DNA: TGTGCCAGCAGCCAAGCTAGAGGGTGGGGCTACACCTTC
J: TRBJ2-1; V: TRBV7-6; D: TRBD1; size: NA; CDR3: CASSQTGGSYNEQFF; DNA: TGTGCCAGCAGCCAAACAGGGGGGTCATACAATGAGCAGTTCTTC
J: TRBJ2-3; V: TRBV13; D: NA; size: NA; CDR3: CASRERAADTQYF; DNA: TGTGCCAGCCGCGAAAGAGCCGCAGATACGCAGTATTTT
J: TRBJ1-3; V: TRBV5-4; D: NA; size: NA; CDR3: CASSSQNAFSGNTIYF; DNA: TGTGCCAGCAGCTCGCAGAATGCATTCTCTGGAAACACCATATATTTT
J: TRBJ1-2; V: TRBV7-9; D: NA; size: NA; CDR3: CASSLAGRDYGYTF; DNA: TGTGCCAGCAGCTTGGCCGGCAGGGACTATGGCTACACCTTC
J: TRBJ1-1; V: TRBV11-1; D: TRBD1; size: NA; CDR3: CASSHRGVNTEAFF; DNA: TGTGCCAGCAGCCACAGGGGGGTGAACACTGAAGCTTTCTTT
J: TRBJ2-5; V: TRBV18; D: TRBD1; size: NA; CDR3: CASSPPSRGQETQYF; DNA: TGTGCCAGCTCACCACCGTCCAGGGGGCAGGAGACCCAGTACTTC
J: TRBJ1-6; V: TRBV6-5; D: TRBD1; size: NA; CDR3: CASRRIQGVSPLHF; DNA: TGTGCCAGCAGGAGGATTCAGGGGGTTTCACCCCTCCACTTT
J: TRBJ1-5; V: TRBV25-1; D: NA; size: NA; CDR3: CASSASTGLGNQPQHF; DNA: TGTGCCAGCAGTGCCTCGACAGGCTTAGGCAATCAGCCCCAGCATTTT
J: TRBJ1-2; V: TRBV6-5; D: NA; size: few; CDR3: CASSLSTANTNYGYTF; DNA: TGTGCCAGCAGTTTATCGACAGCCAATACTAACTATGGCTACACCTTC
J: TRBJ2-2; V: TRBV7-9; D: TRBD1; size: NA; CDR3: CASRSTGVGELFF; DNA: TGTGCCAGCAGATCGACAGGGGTCGGGGAGCTGTTTTTT
J: TRBJ1-2; V: TRBV4-1; D: NA; size: NA; CDR3: CASSQDLGAQGYTF; DNA: TGCGCCAGCAGCCAAGATCTTGGAGCTCAGGGCTACACCTTC
J: TRBJ1-3; V: TRBV4-3; D: NA; size: NA; CDR3: CASSQFSSGNTIYF; DNA: TGCGCCAGCAGCCAATTTAGCTCTGGAAACACCATATATTTT
J: TRBJ2-7; V: TRBV6-6; D: TRBD2; size: NA; CDR3: CASSYGGREGNEQYF; DNA: TGTGCCAGCAGTTACGGCGGGAGGGAGGGGAACGAGCAGTACTTC
J: TRBJ2-2; V: TRBV5-5; D: TRBD1; size: once; CDR3: CASSSRGDSYTGELFF; DNA: TGTGCCAGCAGCTCCCGAGGGGACAGCTACACCGGGGAGCTGTTTTTT
J: TRBJ2-1; V: TRBV5-1; D: TRBD2; size: NA; CDR3: CASRTTSGSNNEQFF; DNA: TGCGCCAGTCGAACCACTAGCGGGAGTAACAATGAGCAGTTCTTC
J: TRBJ1-2; V: TRBV6-5; D: NA; size: NA; CDR3: CASGAFVTGGYTF; DNA: TGTGCCAGCGGGGCCTTTGTAACGGGTGGCTACACCTTC
J: TRBJ2-1; V: TRBV7-9; D: TRBD1; size: few; CDR3: CASSSSGTGGQGRLFF; DNA: TGTGCCAGCAGCTCCTCCGGGACAGGGGGCCAAGGCAGGTTGTTCTTC
J: TRBJ2-3; V: TRBV9; D: NA; size: NA; CDR3: CASSVGGGSTDTQYF; DNA: TGTGCCAGCAGCGTAGGGGGCGGTAGCACAGATACGCAGTATTTT
J: TRBJ1-4; V: TRBV2; D: NA; size: NA; CDR3: CASRTDRSWEKLFF; DNA: TGTGCCAGCCGCACTGACAGGTCGTGGGAAAAACTGTTTTTT
J: TRBJ1-1; V: TRBV5-1; D: NA; size: NA; CDR3: CASSLGTLNTEAFF; DNA: TGCGCCAGCAGCCTAGGGACTCTGAACACTGAAGCTTTCTTT
J: TRBJ1-1; V: TRBV19; D: TRBD1; size: few; CDR3: CASSSDRDSMNTEAFF; DNA: TGTGCCAGTAGTTCCGACCGGGACAGCATGAACACTGAAGCTTTCTTT
J: TRBJ1-1; V: TRBV19; D: TRBD1; size: few; CDR3: CASSDRGQWNTEAFF; DNA: TGTGCCAGTAGCGACAGGGGGCAATGGAACACTGAAGCTTTCTTT
J: TRBJ1-1; V: TRBV6-5; D: TRBD1; size: NA; CDR3: CASSPTRTGTEAFF; DNA: TGTGCCAGCAGTCCGACCCGGACAGGGACTGAAGCTTTCTTT
J: TRBJ1-1; V: TRBV28; D: TRBD1; size: NA; CDR3: CASSPRTGSPNTEAFF; DNA: TGTGCCAGCAGTCCTCGGACAGGGAGCCCGAACACTGAAGCTTTCTTT
J: TRBJ2-7; V: TRBV23-1; D: NA; size: NA; CDR3: CASSQYEPRYEQYF; DNA: TGCGCCAGCAGTCAATATGAGCCCCGCTACGAGCAGTACTTC
J: TRBJ1-2; V: TRBV30; D: NA; size: NA; CDR3: CAWTLRGGAGYTF; DNA: TGTGCCTGGACTCTTAGGGGGGGAGCTGGCTACACCTTC
J: TRBJ1-1; V: TRBV27; D: NA; size: NA; CDR3: CASSLTANTEAFF; DNA: TGTGCCAGCAGTTTAACAGCGAACACTGAAGCTTTCTTT
J: TRBJ2-1; V: TRBV5-1; D: TRBD2; size: NA; CDR3: CASSLGLADIYNEQFF; DNA: TGCGCCAGCAGCCTGGGACTAGCGGACATCTACAATGAGCAGTTCTTC
J: TRBJ2-7; V: TRBV5-4; D: NA; size: NA; CDR3: CASSSKGVRGSYEQYF; DNA: TGTGCCAGCAGCTCAAAGGGGGTCAGGGGCTCCTACGAGCAGTACTTC
J: TRBJ2-7; V: TRBV28; D: TRBD1; size: NA; CDR3: CASSLGRWDRDYEQYF; DNA: TGTGCCAGCAGCCTCGGGCGGTGGGACAGGGACTACGAGCAGTACTTC
J: TRBJ2-3; V: TRBV7-2; D: TRBD2; size: NA; CDR3: CASSLTSGSQDTQYF; DNA: TGTGCCAGCAGCTTGACTAGCGGAAGCCAGGATACGCAGTATTTT
J: TRBJ2-7; V: TRBV3-1/TRBV3-2; D: NA; size: NA; CDR3: CASSPMGGYEQYF; DNA: TGTGCCAGCAGCCCGATGGGAGGTTACGAGCAGTACTTC